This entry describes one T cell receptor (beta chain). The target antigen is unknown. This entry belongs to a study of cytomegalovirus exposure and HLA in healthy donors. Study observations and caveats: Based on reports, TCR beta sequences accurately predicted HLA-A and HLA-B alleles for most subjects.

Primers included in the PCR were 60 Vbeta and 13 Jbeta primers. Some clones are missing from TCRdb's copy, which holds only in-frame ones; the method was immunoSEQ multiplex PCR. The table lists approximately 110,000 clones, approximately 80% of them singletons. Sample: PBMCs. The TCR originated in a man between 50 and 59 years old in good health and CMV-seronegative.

In DNA form, the CDR3 reads TGTGCCAGCAGCCAAGAACCGGACATGCTGAAAGAGCAGTACTTC. This sequence encodes CASSQEPDMLKEQYF. V is TRBV4-2 and J is TRBJ2-7; possibly TRBD1 for D (5 bases). The CDR3 runs to 15 residues. V was cut by 0 bases and J by 7 bases, with 16 bases left in between. The V gene's germline CDR1 is LGHNA and CDR2 YNFKEQ.